Below are 25 T cell receptor beta chains sequenced from a single sample in a study of blood T cell repertoires in COVID-19 (dated by TCRdb to the early 2020s). Preparation of the library involved the immunoSEQ multiplex PCR assay. The clones in this table, taken by TCRdb from immuneACCESS, are in-frame only. Not every clone is retained; where verified, under half of the shortfall comes from an unresolved V gene, and the cause of the rest is unknown. The sample profile shows about 12,000 clones; 85% to 90% of them were found once. 22% of the sample is held by the ten biggest clonotypes. Sample: peripheral blood. The receptors stem from a woman aged 55-69 years with active COVID-19.

The rearrangement links TRBV9 to TRBJ1-1; D call uncertain. Germline-derived CDR1 and CDR2 are SGDLS and YYNGEE. V gave up 3 bases and J gave up 4 bases, with 7 bases separating them. The CDR3 length is 12 residues. CDR3 in DNA: TGTGCCAGCAGCGGAATCGGCACTGAAGCTTTCTTT. It encodes CASSGIGTEAFF.

This chain joins TRBV7-8 and TRBJ1-6; TRBD1 aligns across 9 bases. CDR3 length equals 17 residues. Germline V gene sequence: CDR1 SGHVS, CDR2 FQNEAQ. With V trimmed by 5 bases and J by 7 bases, 12 bases remained unmatched. The CDR3 is CASSPLGTGSGNSPLHF. CDR3 in DNA: TGTGCCAGCAGCCCCCTGGGGACAGGGTCTGGGAATTCACCCCTCCACTTT.

This chain joins TRBV4-1 and TRBJ2-3; 7 bases line up with TRBD2. The CDR3 is made up of 18 amino acids. The J segment lost 3 bases and the V segment lost 0 bases, leaving 12 bases of the junction unmatched. Germline assignment: CDR1 MGHRA and CDR2 YSYEKL. The CDR3 is CASSQDLPSGGRTDTQYF. The CDR3 DNA reads as TGCGCCAGCAGCCAAGATCTCCCTTCGGGCGGGAGAACAGATACGCAGTATTTT.

The chain employs TRBV29-1 and TRBJ2-7, with 7 bases fitting TRBD2. Trimming at V came to 2 bases and at J to 9 bases, leaving 22 bases not matched to a gene. The CDR3 length is 17 residues. Germline-derived CDR1 and CDR2 are SQVTM and ANQGSEA. CDR3 loop: CSVESQGGRVKVGVQYF. The CDR3 DNA is TGCAGCGTTGAATCCCAGGGTGGGAGGGTGAAAGTGGGGGTGCAGTACTTC.

This sequence joins TRBV12-3 or TRBV12-4 and TRBJ1-1, with D hard to call. The length of the CDR3 is 11 residues. Trimming cost V 5 bases and J 7 bases, with 8 bases left between them. The CDR3 sequence: CASSINSEAFF. For the CDR3, the DNA is TGTGCCAGCAGTATTAATAGTGAAGCTTTCTTT.

The V call is TRBV21-1, the J call TRBJ2-3; the table's TRBD1 call for D was not verified on the DNA. TRBV21-1 is assigned pseudogene status. This CDR3 spans 18 amino acids. This CDR3 is CASIVRGTANTNTDTQYF. The CDR3 DNA reads as TGTGCCAGCATCGTACGGGGGACAGCAAACACTAACACAGATACGCAGTATTTT.

This clone has only one observation. This chain joins TRBV18 and TRBJ2-1, with TRBD2 matching 11 bases. This CDR3 spans 15 amino acids. Losses at the gene ends were 5 bases for V and 6 bases for J; bases not matched to a gene: 6. From germline, CDR1 is KGHSH and CDR2 LQKENI. CDR3 region: CASSLGLAVGNEQFF. CDR3 in DNA: TGTGCCAGCTCATTGGGACTAGCGGTGGGCAATGAGCAGTTCTTC.

The rearrangement joins TRBV6-5 to TRBJ2-1; 10 positions agree with TRBD2. The ends lost 5 bases at V and 3 bases at J; junction bases unmatched: 4. This CDR3 is built from 15 residues. Germline V gene data show CDR1 as MNHEY and CDR2 as SVGAGI. The CDR3 DNA follows: TGTGCCAGCAGTAGGACTAGCGGCGACTACAATGAGCAGTTCTTC. It specifies CASSRTSGDYNEQFF.

V is TRBV25-1 and J is TRBJ2-3; 9 bases map to TRBD1. V lost 5 bases and J lost 3; bases outside the gene matches: 15. Germline assignment: CDR1 MGHDK and CDR2 SYGVNS. CDR3 length equals 18 residues. CDR3 sequence: CASSTPSPGTGMTDTQYF. CDR3 in DNA: TGTGCCAGCAGTACCCCATCTCCGGGGACAGGGATGACAGATACGCAGTATTTT.

The J gene is TRBJ1-1, the V gene TRBV25-1; possibly TRBD1 for D (6 bases). In germline, CDR1 is MGHDK, CDR2 SYGVNS. The CDR3 covers 14 residues. V lost 1 base to trimming and J lost 8 bases, with 14 bases between them. This chain's CDR3 is CASSEFQGREEAFF. DNA of the CDR3: TGTGCCAGCAGTGAATTCCAGGGGAGAGAAGAAGCTTTCTTT.

In DNA form, the CDR3 reads TGTGTCAGACTACGGACAGGGGGGAACGAGCAGTACGTC. Its translation: CVRLRTGGNEQYV. V usage is TRBV7-5 and J usage is TRBJ2-7; TRBD1 is taken as the D call from the table, unchecked against the DNA. TRBV7-5 is deemed a pseudogene. The CDR3 is made up of 13 amino acids.

This clone was observed a single time. CDR3 DNA: TGTGCCAGCAGACCTTGGACGGAGGGAGAGACCCAGTACTTC. Protein: CASRPWTEGETQYF. The V gene is TRBV6-5, the J gene TRBJ2-5, with a possible D match to TRBD2 (6 bases). The CDR3 contains 14 residues. The ends were cut back, 6 bases at V and 4 bases at J, with 15 bases in the middle. In germline, CDR1 is MNHEY, CDR2 SVGAGI.

V and J are TRBV5-1 and TRBJ1-2; the match to TRBD1 covers 7 bases. This CDR3 is 13 amino acids long. The junction had 6 bases not matched to a gene; V was cut back by 5 bases and J by 5 bases. Germline CDR1 SGHRS, CDR2 YFSETQ. The CDR3: CASRGQTRYGYTF. In DNA, the CDR3 is TGCGCCAGCAGGGGACAGACCCGTTATGGCTACACCTTC.

This sequence joins TRBV7-9 and TRBJ2-1; no firm D call. V was trimmed by 5 bases and J by 8 bases, leaving 10 bases between them. The CDR3 sequence is 12 residues long. Germline loops: CDR1 SEHNR, CDR2 FQNEAQ (reference sequence). The CDR3 DNA is TGTGCCAGCAGCCCCCTTTCCTATGAGCAGTTCTTC. This codes for CASSPLSYEQFF.

The CDR3 DNA sequence: TGTGCCAGCAGCGTGGACGGGCGACTAGGGGAACTGTTTTTT. The encoded protein is CASSVDGRLGELFF. The chain joins TRBV9 to TRBJ1-4; possible D gene TRBD1, 5 bases. The V gene lost 2 bases and the J gene lost 12 bases, with 17 bases spanning the gap. The CDR3 extends over 14 amino acids. CDR1 and CDR2 (germline): SGDLS, YYNGEE.

CDR3 in DNA: TGTGCCAGCAGCTTGATGGGACAAAACAATGAGCAGTTCTTC. Amino acids: CASSLMGQNNEQFF. The V gene is TRBV11-2, the J gene TRBJ2-1, with a tentative D call TRBD1 (6 bases). Per the germline V gene, CDR1 is SGHAT and CDR2 is FQNNGV. The germline V and J ends were trimmed by 3 bases and 5 bases, with 11 bases remaining between them. The CDR3 sequence is 14 residues long. Based on the CDR3 plus reference TRBV11-2 and TRBJ2-1, the full variable domain is EAGVAQSPRYKIIEKRQSVAFWCNPISGHATLYWYQQILGQGPKLLIQFQNNGVVDDSQLPKDRFSAERLKGVDSTLKIQPAKLEDSAVYLCASSLMGQNNEQFFGPGTRLTVL.

This clone was detected only a few times. This chain links TRBV7-3 with TRBJ2-6; no reliable D call. This CDR3 contains 13 residues. Trimming pared 5 bases from V and 4 bases from J, leaving 6 bases between. Germline CDR1 SGHTA, CDR2 FQGTGA. CDR3 sequence: CASSPKGANVLTF. The CDR3 nucleotides read TGTGCCAGCAGCCCTAAGGGGGCCAACGTCCTGACTTTC.

The chain employs TRBV6-2 or TRBV6-3 and TRBJ1-5; TRBD1 matches 7 bases. V dropped 4 bases and J dropped 11; count of bases not matched to a gene: 8. The CDR3 spans 13 residues. Germline V lookup: CDR1 MNHEY, CDR2 SVGEGT. CDR3 in amino acids: CASSSDRRKAQHF. As DNA, the CDR3 is TGTGCCAGCAGTTCGGACAGGAGGAAGGCCCAGCATTTT.

This chain connects TRBV7-8 to TRBJ2-2, with 14 positions matching TRBD2. J gave up 0 bases and V 5 bases, and 5 bases lay outside the gene matches. The V gene's germline CDR1 is SGHVS and CDR2 FQNEAQ. The CDR3 is 18 amino acids. The CDR3 loop reads CASSHGLAGGANTGELFF. CDR3 DNA sequence: TGTGCCAGCAGCCATGGACTAGCGGGAGGAGCGAACACCGGGGAGCTGTTTTTT.

This rearrangement joins TRBV7-8 to TRBJ2-3; a possible D gene is TRBD2 (7 bases). The CDR3 covers 19 residues. Germline V gene data show CDR1 as SGHVS and CDR2 as FQNEAQ. Deletions cut 2 bases from V and 2 bases from J, with 23 bases between. CDR3 sequence reads: CASSLTGGGRGAFTDTQYF. CDR3 DNA: TGTGCCAGCAGCTTAACGGGTGGTGGACGGGGGGCCTTCACAGATACGCAGTATTTT. The complete variable domain, with remaining parts taken from reference TRBV7-8 and TRBJ2-3, reads GAGVSQSPRYKVAKRGQDVALRCDPISGHVSLFWYQQALGQGPEFLTYFQNEAQLDKSGLPSDRFFAERPEGSVSTLKIQRTQQEDSAVYLCASSLTGGGRGAFTDTQYFGPGTRLTVL.

This rearrangement joins TRBV6-5 to TRBJ2-7, with 8 bases identical to TRBD2. Trimming cost V 8 bases and J 2 bases; bases outside gene matches: 8. The CDR3 is 14 residues long. In germline, CDR1 is MNHEY, CDR2 SVGAGI. The CDR3 nucleotides read TGTGCCAGCGCCCCAACTAGCGGAACCTACGAGCAGTACTTC. Its translation: CASAPTSGTYEQYF.

This chain links TRBV6-6 with TRBJ2-5; 7 bases are shared with TRBD1. From germline, CDR1 is MNHNY and CDR2 SVGAGI (reference sequence). The CDR3 covers 15 residues. Losses at the gene ends were 6 bases for V and 1 base for J; bases not matched to a gene: 8. CDR3 sequence: CASRPGQLLQETQYF. The CDR3 DNA follows: TGTGCCAGCAGACCGGGACAGCTCCTCCAAGAGACCCAGTACTTC.

The rearrangement joins TRBV7-9 to TRBJ1-1, with a weak D call TRBD1 (6 bases). The ends were cut back, 4 bases at V and 3 bases at J, with 9 bases in the middle. The germline gives CDR1 SEHNR, CDR2 FQNEAQ (reference sequence). This CDR3 is built from 13 residues. The CDR3 nucleotides read TGTGCCAGCAGCTCAGGGGCGGACACTGAAGCTTTCTTT. The encoded protein is CASSSGADTEAFF.

This clone has only one observation. V usage is TRBV3-1 (or the pseudogene TRBV3-2) and J usage is TRBJ2-7, with D maybe TRBD1 (6 bases). This CDR3 is built from 13 residues. Germline loops: CDR1 LGHDT, CDR2 YNNKEL (reference sequence). With 4 bases removed from V and 1 base from J, the gap between germline ends came to 8 bases. The CDR3 DNA is TGTGCCAGCAGCCGAGGGGGTTCCTACGAGCAGTACGTC. It is translated as CASSRGGSYEQYV.

The chain is built from TRBV7-9 and TRBJ2-3, with 7 bases matching TRBD1. Germline assignment: CDR1 SEHNR and CDR2 FQNEAQ (reference sequence). Trimming at V came to 6 bases and at J to 0 bases, leaving 6 bases not matched to a gene. This CDR3 comprises 15 residues. Here the CDR3 reads CASSITGDSTDTQYF. Here the CDR3 DNA reads TGTGCCAGCAGTATAACAGGGGATAGCACAGATACGCAGTATTTT.